This paragraph covers one T cell receptor (beta chain) sequence. The CDR3 is made up of 11 amino acids. The ends were cut back, 1 base at V and 9 bases at J, with 7 bases in the middle. Germline V CDR1 and CDR2: DFQATT, SNEGSKA (reference sequence). Using immunoSEQ multiplex PCR, the repertoire was profiled, and TCRdb retains in-frame clones only, with some absent. In the table there are tens of thousands of clones, approximately 87% of which are singletons. The entry originates in a study of T cell responses to AZD1222 COVID-19 vaccine. The chain recombines TRBV20-1 with TRBJ2-1; D is unresolved. This specimen was peripheral blood, taken on day 0 of MenACWY control vaccination. The source is an adult in good health. CDR3 loop: CSARGVGEQFF. The CDR3 coding sequence is TGCAGTGCTAGAGGGGTGGGTGAGCAGTTCTTC.